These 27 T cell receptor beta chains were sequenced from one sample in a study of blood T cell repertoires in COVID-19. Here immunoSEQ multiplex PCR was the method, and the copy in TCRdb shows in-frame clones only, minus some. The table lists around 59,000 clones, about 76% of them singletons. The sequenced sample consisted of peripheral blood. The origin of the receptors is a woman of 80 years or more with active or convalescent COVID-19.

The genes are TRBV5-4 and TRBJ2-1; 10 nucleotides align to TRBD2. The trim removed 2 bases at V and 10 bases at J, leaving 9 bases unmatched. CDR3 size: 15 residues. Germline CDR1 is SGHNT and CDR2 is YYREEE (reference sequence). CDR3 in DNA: TGTGCCAGCAGCTTTCAAGCGGGGGGGCATATGGAGCAGTTCTTC. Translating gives CASSFQAGGHMEQFF.

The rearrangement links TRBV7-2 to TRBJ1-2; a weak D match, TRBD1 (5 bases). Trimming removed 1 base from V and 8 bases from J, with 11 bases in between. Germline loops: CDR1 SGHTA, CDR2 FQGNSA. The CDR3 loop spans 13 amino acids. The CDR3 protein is CASSLGGWRGYTF. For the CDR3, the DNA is TGTGCCAGCAGCTTAGGGGGCTGGCGAGGCTACACCTTC.

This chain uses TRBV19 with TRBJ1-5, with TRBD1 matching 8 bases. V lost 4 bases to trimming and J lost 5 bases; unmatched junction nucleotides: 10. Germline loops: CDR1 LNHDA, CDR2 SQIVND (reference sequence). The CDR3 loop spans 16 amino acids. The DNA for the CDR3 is TGTGCCAGTAGTACTTCCCGGACAGGGAAGGATCAGCCCCAGCATTTT. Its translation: CASSTSRTGKDQPQHF.

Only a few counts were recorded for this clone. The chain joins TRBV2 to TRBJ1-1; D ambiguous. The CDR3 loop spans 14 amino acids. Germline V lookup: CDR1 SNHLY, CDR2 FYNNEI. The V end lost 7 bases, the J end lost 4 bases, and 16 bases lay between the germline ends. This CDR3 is CASKMESAGTEAFF. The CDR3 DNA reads TGTGCCAGCAAGATGGAGAGTGCGGGCACTGAAGCTTTCTTT.

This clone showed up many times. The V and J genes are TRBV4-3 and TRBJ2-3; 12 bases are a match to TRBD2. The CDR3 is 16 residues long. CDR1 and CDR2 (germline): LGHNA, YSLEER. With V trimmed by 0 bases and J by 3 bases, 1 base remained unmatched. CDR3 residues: CASSQDTSGGTDTQYF. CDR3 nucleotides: TGCGCCAGCAGCCAAGATACTAGCGGGGGGACAGATACGCAGTATTTT.

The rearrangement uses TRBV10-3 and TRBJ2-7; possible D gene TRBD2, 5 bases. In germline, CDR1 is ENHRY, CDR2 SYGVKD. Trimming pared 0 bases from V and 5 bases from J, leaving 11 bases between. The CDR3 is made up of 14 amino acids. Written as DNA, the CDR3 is TGTGCCATCAGTGAGTCTGTAGAGGGAAACGAGCAGTACTTC. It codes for CAISESVEGNEQYF.

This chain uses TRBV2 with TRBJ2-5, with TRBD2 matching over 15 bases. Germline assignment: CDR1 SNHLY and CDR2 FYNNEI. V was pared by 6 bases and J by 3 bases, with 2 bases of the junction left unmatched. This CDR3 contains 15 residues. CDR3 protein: CASSGLAGGKETQYF. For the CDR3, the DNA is TGTGCCAGCAGCGGACTAGCGGGGGGGAAAGAGACCCAGTACTTC.

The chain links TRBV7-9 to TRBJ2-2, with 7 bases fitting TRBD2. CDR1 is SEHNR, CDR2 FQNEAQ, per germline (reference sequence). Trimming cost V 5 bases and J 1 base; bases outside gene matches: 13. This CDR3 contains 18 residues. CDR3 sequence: CASSRDWESGENTGELFF. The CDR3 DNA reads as TGTGCCAGCAGCCGCGATTGGGAAAGCGGGGAGAACACCGGGGAGCTGTTTTTT.

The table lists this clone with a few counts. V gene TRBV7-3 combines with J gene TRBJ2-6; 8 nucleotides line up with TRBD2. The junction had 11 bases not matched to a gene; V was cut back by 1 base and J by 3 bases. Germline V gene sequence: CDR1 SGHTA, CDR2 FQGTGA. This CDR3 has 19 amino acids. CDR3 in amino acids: CASSLRIPPAGDGANVLTF. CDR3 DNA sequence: TGTGCCAGCAGCTTAAGAATCCCCCCAGCGGGGGATGGGGCCAACGTCCTGACTTTC.

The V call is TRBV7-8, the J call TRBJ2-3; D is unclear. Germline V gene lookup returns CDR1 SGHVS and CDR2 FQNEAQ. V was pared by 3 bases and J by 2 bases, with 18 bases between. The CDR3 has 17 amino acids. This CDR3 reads CASSLRPRATLTDTQYF. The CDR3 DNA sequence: TGTGCCAGCAGCTTGAGGCCTAGAGCAACCCTCACAGATACGCAGTATTTT.

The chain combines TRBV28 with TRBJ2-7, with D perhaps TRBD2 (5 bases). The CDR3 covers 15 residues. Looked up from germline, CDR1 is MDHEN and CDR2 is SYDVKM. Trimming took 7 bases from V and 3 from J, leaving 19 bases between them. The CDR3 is CASTHGGAEDYEQYF. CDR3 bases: TGTGCCAGCACCCATGGAGGTGCGGAAGACTACGAGCAGTACTTC.

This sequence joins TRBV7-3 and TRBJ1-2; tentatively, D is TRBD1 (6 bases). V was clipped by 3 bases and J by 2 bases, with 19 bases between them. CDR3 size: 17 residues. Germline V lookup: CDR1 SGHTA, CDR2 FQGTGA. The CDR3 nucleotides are TGTGCCAGCAGCTTGGCCCCACCGGGACAAAAGAACTATGGCTACACCTTC. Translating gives CASSLAPPGQKNYGYTF. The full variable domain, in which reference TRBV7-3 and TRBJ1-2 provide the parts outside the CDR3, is GAGVSQTPSNKVTEKGKYVELRCDPISGHTALYWYRQSLGQGPEFLIYFQGTGAADDSGLPNDRFFAVRPEGSVSTLKIQRTERGDSAVYLCASSLAPPGQKNYGYTFGSGTRLTVV.

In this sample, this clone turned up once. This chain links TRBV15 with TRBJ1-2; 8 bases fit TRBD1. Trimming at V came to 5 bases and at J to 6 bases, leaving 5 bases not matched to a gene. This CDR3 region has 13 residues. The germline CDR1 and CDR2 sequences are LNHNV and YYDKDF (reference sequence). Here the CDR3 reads CATSPTGADGYTF. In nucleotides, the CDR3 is TGTGCCACCAGCCCGACAGGGGCGGATGGCTACACCTTC.

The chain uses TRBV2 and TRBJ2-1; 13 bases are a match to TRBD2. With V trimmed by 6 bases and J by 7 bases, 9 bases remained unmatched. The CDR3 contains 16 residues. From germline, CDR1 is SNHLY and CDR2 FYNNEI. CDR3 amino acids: CASRDIGLAGVNEQFF. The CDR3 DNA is TGTGCCAGCAGGGACATCGGACTAGCGGGGGTTAATGAGCAGTTCTTC.

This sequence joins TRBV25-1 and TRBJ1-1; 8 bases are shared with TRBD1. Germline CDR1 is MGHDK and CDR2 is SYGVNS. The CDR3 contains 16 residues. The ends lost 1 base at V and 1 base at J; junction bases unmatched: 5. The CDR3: CASSEFLGTGNTEAFF. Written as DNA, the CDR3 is TGTGCCAGCAGTGAATTTCTCGGGACAGGGAACACTGAAGCTTTCTTT.

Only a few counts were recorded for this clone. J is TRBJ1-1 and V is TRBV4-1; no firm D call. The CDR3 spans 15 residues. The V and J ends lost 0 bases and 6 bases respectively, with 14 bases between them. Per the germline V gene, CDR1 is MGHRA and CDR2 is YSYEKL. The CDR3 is CASSQDSGLFPEAFF. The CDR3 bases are TGCGCCAGCAGCCAAGATTCCGGTCTGTTTCCTGAAGCTTTCTTT.

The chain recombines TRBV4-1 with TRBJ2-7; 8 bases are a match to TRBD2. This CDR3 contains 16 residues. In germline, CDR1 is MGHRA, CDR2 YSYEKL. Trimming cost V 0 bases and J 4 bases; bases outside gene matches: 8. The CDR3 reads CASSQDPGGQWYEQYF. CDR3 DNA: TGCGCCAGCAGCCAAGATCCGGGGGGGCAGTGGTACGAGCAGTACTTC.

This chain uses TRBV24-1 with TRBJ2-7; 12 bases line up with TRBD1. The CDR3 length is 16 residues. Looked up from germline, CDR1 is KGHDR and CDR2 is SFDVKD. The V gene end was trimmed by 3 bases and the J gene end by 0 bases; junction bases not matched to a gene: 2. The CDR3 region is CATSDPGQGASYEQYF. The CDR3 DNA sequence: TGTGCCACCAGTGATCCGGGACAGGGGGCCTCCTACGAGCAGTACTTC.

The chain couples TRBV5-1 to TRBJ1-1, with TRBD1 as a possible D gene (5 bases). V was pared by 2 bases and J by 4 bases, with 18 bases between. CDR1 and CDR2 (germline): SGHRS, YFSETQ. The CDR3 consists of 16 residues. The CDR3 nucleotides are TGCGCCAGCAGCTTCACCCCGGGCTCGGGGGGCACTGAAGCTTTCTTT. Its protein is CASSFTPGSGGTEAFF.

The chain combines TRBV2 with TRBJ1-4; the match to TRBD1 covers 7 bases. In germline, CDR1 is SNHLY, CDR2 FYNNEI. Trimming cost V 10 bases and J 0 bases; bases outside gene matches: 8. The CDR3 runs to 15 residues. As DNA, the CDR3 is TGTGCCACCAGGGGGGGGCTGACAACTAATGAAAAACTGTTTTTT. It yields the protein CATRGGLTTNEKLFF.

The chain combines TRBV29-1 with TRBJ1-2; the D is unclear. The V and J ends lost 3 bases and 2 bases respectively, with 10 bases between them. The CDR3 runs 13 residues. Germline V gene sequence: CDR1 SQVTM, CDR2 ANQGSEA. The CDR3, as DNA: TGCAGCGTTGACCACGGGGTCAACTATGGCTACACCTTC. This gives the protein CSVDHGVNYGYTF.

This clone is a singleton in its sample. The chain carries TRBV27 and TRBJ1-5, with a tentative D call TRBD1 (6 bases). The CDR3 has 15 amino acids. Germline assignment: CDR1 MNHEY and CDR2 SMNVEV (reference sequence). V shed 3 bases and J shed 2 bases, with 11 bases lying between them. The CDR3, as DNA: TGTGCCAGCAGTTTGAAGCCAGGGGGCAATCAGCCCCAGCATTTT. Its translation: CASSLKPGGNQPQHF.

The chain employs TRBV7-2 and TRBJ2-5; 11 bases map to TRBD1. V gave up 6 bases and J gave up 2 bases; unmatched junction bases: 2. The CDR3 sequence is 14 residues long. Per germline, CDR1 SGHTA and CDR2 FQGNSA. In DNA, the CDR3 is TGTGCCAGCAGGGGGGACAGGGGGCAAGAGACCCAGTACTTC. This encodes CASRGDRGQETQYF.

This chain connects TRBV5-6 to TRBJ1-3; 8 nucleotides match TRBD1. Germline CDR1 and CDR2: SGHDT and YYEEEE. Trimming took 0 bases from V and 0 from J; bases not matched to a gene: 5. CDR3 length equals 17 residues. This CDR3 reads CASSLEDRVLSGNTIYF. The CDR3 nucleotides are TGTGCCAGCAGCTTGGAGGACAGGGTCCTCTCTGGAAACACCATATATTTT.

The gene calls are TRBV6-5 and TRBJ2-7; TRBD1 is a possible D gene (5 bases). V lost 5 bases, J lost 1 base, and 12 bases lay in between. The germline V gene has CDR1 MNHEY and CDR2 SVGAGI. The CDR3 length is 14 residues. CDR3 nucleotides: TGTGCCAGCAGTCAATCTGGACAATCCTACGAGCAGTACTTC. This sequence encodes CASSQSGQSYEQYF.

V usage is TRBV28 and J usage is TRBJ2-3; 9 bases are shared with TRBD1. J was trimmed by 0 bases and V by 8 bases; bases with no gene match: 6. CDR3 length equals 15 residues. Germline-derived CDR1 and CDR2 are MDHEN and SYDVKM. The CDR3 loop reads CASGHGTGSTDTQYF. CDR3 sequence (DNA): TGTGCCAGCGGGCACGGGACAGGGAGCACAGATACGCAGTATTTT.

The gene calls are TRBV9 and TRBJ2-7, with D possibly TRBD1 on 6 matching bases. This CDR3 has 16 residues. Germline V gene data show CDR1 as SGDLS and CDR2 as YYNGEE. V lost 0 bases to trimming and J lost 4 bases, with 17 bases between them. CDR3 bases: TGTGCCAGCAGCGTAGACTCCGGTACAGGGCAGTACGAGCAGTACTTC. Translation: CASSVDSGTGQYEQYF.